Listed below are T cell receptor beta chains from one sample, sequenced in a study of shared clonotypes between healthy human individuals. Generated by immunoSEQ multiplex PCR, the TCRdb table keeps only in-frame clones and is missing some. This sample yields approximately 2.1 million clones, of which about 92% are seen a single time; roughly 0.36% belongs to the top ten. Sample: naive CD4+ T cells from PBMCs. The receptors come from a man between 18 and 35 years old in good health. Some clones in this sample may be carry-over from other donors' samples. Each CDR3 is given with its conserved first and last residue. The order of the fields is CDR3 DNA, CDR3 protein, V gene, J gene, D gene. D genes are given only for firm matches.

cdr3_nt: TGTGCCTGGAGGCTGGTGGGGAACCAAGAGACCCAGTACTTC
cdr3_aa: CAWRLVGNQETQYF
v_call: TRBV30
j_call: TRBJ2-5
d_call: -

cdr3_nt: TGCGCCAGCAGTCTCAGGGGGAACACTGAAGCTTTCTTT
cdr3_aa: CASSLRGNTEAFF
v_call: TRBV5-1
j_call: TRBJ1-1
d_call: -

cdr3_nt: TGTGCCAGCAGCCCCGGGCCAGGGGAGACCCAGTACTTC
cdr3_aa: CASSPGPGETQYF
v_call: TRBV9
j_call: TRBJ2-5
d_call: -

cdr3_nt: TGTGCCACCCGAAAGGAAGGTAGCGGAAGCTCCTACAATGAGCAGTTCTTC
cdr3_aa: CATRKEGSGSSYNEQFF
v_call: TRBV15
j_call: TRBJ2-1
d_call: -

cdr3_nt: TGTGCCAGCAGCTTGGCGGGGGGAGAGCAGTACTTC
cdr3_aa: CASSLAGGEQYF
v_call: TRBV5-4
j_call: TRBJ2-7
d_call: TRBD2

cdr3_nt: TGTGCCAGCAGCCGACTAGCGGGAGAAGGGGAGCTGTTTTTT
cdr3_aa: CASSRLAGEGELFF
v_call: TRBV28
j_call: TRBJ2-2
d_call: TRBD2

cdr3_nt: TGTGCCAGCAGCGTAGACCCCGGCGGGAGGGCCGGGACCCAGTACTTC
cdr3_aa: CASSVDPGGRAGTQYF
v_call: TRBV9
j_call: TRBJ2-5
d_call: TRBD2

cdr3_nt: TGTGCCAGCAGGAAGGGACAGAGCAATCAGCCCCAGCATTTT
cdr3_aa: CASRKGQSNQPQHF
v_call: TRBV2
j_call: TRBJ1-5
d_call: TRBD1

cdr3_nt: TGCGCCAGCAGCCAAGGAACAGCGGGGATTGTCCGTAGGACCGGGGAGCTGTTTTTT
cdr3_aa: CASSQGTAGIVRRTGELFF
v_call: TRBV4-3
j_call: TRBJ2-2
d_call: TRBD2

cdr3_nt: TGTGCCACCAGCCCCGGGGCGCGCACCGGGGAGCTGTTTTTT
cdr3_aa: CATSPGARTGELFF
v_call: TRBV15
j_call: TRBJ2-2
d_call: -

cdr3_nt: TGTGCCAGCAGTTTCCCCGGGGAGGGGATGGAGACCCAGTACTTC
cdr3_aa: CASSFPGEGMETQYF
v_call: TRBV6-1
j_call: TRBJ2-5
d_call: TRBD2

cdr3_nt: TGCGCCAGCAGCCCGATAGGACAGGGGAATAATCAGCCCCAGCATTTT
cdr3_aa: CASSPIGQGNNQPQHF
v_call: TRBV4-1
j_call: TRBJ1-5
d_call: TRBD1

cdr3_nt: TGTGCCAGCAGTTCATCGGGACTAGCGGGAGGGCGGGCAGATACGCAGTATTTT
cdr3_aa: CASSSSGLAGGRADTQYF
v_call: TRBV6-8
j_call: TRBJ2-3
d_call: TRBD2